The rows below give T cell receptor beta chains drawn from one sample of a study of metastatic and nonmetastatic thyroid tumors. TCRdb re-called the PCR reads via MiXCR. The sample includes more than 9,500 clones, about 32% of them seen just once. The sequenced sample was tumor tissue. These receptors all come from a male donor with papillary thyroid cancer or a benign thyroid nodule (not recorded which). Some clones in this sample may be carry-over from other donors' samples. Both conserved end residues are part of each CDR3. A D gene is named only where the DNA matches it firmly. Not every row has a clone size; where given, it reads once, few, many or a size class.

V gene	J gene	D gene	CDR3 length	clone size	CDR3 DNA	CDR3 protein
TRBV15	TRBJ2-7	-	18	-	TGTGCCACCAGCCCAGATGCCCCCCACCGAGGGAGGCCCTACGAGCAGTACTTC	CATSPDAPHRGRPYEQYF
TRBV6-5	TRBJ2-7	-	14	few	TGTGCCAGCAGTTACGGCGCCTTGGCCTACGAGCAGTACTTC	CASSYGALAYEQYF
TRBV5-1	TRBJ1-4	TRBD1	17	-	TGCGCCAGCAGCCTCGGGACAGGGGGCTTTGCTAATGAAAAACTGTTTTTT	CASSLGTGGFANEKLFF
TRBV7-9	TRBJ2-1	-	14	many	TGTGCCAGCAGCTCGCCCCGGGGAGGCAATGAGCAGTTCTTC	CASSSPRGGNEQFF
TRBV20-1	TRBJ2-1	-	15	-	TGCAGTGCGCCGGCTAAGCTGAGATCCAACAATGATCAGTTCTTC	CSAPAKLRSNNDQFF
TRBV6-1	TRBJ1-5	-	13	-	-	CASKQDTSLHQHF
TRBV7-6	TRBJ2-2	TRBD2	16	-	TGTGCCAGCAGCTTAACGGGACTAGCGGGGACCGGGGAGCTGTTTTTT	CASSLTGLAGTGELFF
TRBV18	TRBJ2-2	TRBD2	18	once	TGTGCCAGCTCACCAAAAGGACTAGCGGGGACGAACACCGGGGAGCTGTTTTTT	CASSPKGLAGTNTGELFF
TRBV10-1	TRBJ2-1	TRBD2	15	few	TGCGCCAGCAGTGAGGCACTAGCGGGCTACAATGAGCAGTTCTTC	CASSEALAGYNEQFF
TRBV6-1	TRBJ1-2	TRBD1	15	-	TGTGCCAGCAGTTTCGGGACAGAAGCTAACTATGGCTACACCTTC	CASSFGTEANYGYTF
TRBV10-3	TRBJ2-5	-	12	many	TGTGCCATCAGGGACAACCAAGAGACCCAGTACTTC	CAIRDNQETQYF
TRBV5-1	TRBJ2-7	-	11	-	TGCGCCAGCAGAGATGAGGGCGAGCAGTACTTC	CASRDEGEQYF
TRBV30	TRBJ1-1	-	11	-	TGTGCCTGGAGTGTATCACGAGAAGCTTTCTTT	CAWSVSREAFF
TRBV10-3	TRBJ1-4	TRBD1	15	many	TGTGCCATCAGTGATGGACAGGGGGCTTTGGAAAAACTGTTTTTT	CAISDGQGALEKLFF
TRBV11-2	TRBJ2-5	TRBD2	19	-	TGTGCCAGCAGTGTAGTCCACGCAGGACTAGCGGGGGGGCTTGATACCCAGTACTTC	CASSVVHAGLAGGLDTQYF
TRBV14	TRBJ1-1	-	15	many	TGTGCCAGCAGCCCCTCACGGGGATGGAACACTGAAGCTTTCTTT	CASSPSRGWNTEAFF
TRBV5-1	TRBJ2-5	-	12	many	TGCGCCAGCAGCTTTCGAGGAGAGACCCAGTACTTC	CASSFRGETQYF
TRBV19	TRBJ1-2	-	14	-	TGTGCCAGTAGTATAAATGGGGCGCGGTATGGCTACACCTTC	CASSINGARYGYTF
TRBV24-1	TRBJ2-3	-	15	many	TGTGCCACCGCTGGGGGGGCGTTGATGACAGATACGCAGTATTTT	CATAGGALMTDTQYF
TRBV25-1	TRBJ2-6	TRBD1	21	many	TGTGCCAGCAGTGCCCATCCGGGACAGTCACGAGAAGGCTCTGGGGCCAACGTCCTGACTTTC	CASSAHPGQSREGSGANVLTF
TRBV13	TRBJ2-7	TRBD2	15	-	TGTGCCAGCAGCGATGGACTAGCGGAGCCCTACGAGCAGTACTTC	CASSDGLAEPYEQYF
TRBV13	TRBJ2-1	-	13	-	TGTGCCAGCAGCTTCCTAGCTGAGAATGAGCAGTTCTTC	CASSFLAENEQFF
TRBV5-1	TRBJ1-2	-	18	-	TGCGCCAGCAGCCCGGCGGGGCCTGCAGAATTTTTTAACTATGGCTACACCTTC	CASSPAGPAEFFNYGYTF
TRBV20-1	TRBJ1-1	-	13	few	TGCAGTGCTAACCCGGACCAGAACACTGAAGCTTTCTTT	CSANPDQNTEAFF
TRBV18	TRBJ1-5	TRBD1	15	-	TGTGCCAGCTCACCAAACAGGGGCGAGGGTCAGCCCCAGCATTTT	CASSPNRGEGQPQHF
TRBV13	TRBJ2-7	-	15	-	TGTGCCAGCAGCTTAGGCACGAGGAGCTCCTACGAGCAGTACTTC	CASSLGTRSSYEQYF
TRBV4-1	TRBJ1-4	-	17	medium-sized	TGCGCCAGCAGCCAATTTAGGCCCCCGGGGATCGGTGAAAAACTGTTTTTT	CASSQFRPPGIGEKLFF
TRBV9	TRBJ1-2	-	15	many	TGTGCCAGCAGCGTAGAGGAATCCTTGGTCTATGGCTACACCTTC	CASSVEESLVYGYTF
TRBV6-5	TRBJ2-1	TRBD2	17	-	TGTGCCAGCAGTTACTCGAGGACTAGCGGGAGCCACAATGAGCAGTTCTTC	CASSYSRTSGSHNEQFF